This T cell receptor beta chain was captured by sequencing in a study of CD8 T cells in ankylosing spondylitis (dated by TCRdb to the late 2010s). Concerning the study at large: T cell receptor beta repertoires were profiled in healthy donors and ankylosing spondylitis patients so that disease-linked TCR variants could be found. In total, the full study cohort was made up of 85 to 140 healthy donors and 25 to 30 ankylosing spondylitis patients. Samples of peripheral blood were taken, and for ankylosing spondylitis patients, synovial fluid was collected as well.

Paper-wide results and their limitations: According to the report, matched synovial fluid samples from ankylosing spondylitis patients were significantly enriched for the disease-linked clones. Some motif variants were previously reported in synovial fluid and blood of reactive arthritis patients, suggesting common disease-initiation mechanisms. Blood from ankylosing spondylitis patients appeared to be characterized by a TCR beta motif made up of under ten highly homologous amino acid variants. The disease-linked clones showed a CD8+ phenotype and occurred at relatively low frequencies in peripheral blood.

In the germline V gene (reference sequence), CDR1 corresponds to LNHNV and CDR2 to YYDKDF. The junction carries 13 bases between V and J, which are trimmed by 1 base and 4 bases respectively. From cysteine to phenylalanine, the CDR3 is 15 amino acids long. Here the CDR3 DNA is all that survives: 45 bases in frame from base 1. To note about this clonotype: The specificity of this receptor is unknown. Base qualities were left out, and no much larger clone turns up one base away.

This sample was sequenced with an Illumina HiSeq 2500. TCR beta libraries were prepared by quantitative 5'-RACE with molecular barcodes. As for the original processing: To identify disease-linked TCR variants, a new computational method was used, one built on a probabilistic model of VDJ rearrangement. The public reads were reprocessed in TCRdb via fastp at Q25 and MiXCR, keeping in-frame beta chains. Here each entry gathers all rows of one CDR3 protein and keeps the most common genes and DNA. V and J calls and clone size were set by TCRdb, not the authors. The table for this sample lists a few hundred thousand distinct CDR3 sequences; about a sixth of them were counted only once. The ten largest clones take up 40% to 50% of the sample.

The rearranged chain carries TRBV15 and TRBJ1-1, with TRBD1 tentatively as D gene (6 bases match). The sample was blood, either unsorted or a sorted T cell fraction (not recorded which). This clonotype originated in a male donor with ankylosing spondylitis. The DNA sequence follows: TGTGCCACCAGCAGAGTTACAGGGCTGGGCACTGAAGCTTTCTTT. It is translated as CATSRVTGLGTEAFF.